The entry below gives a single T cell receptor beta chain sequence along with its context. Ages ranged from roughly 18 to 95 years, with residence in fewer than 25 US areas. This CDR3 region has 17 residues. The junction had 4 bases not matched to a gene; V was cut back by 4 bases and J by 0 bases. The V gene's germline CDR1 is SGHTS and CDR2 YDEGEE. This record comes from a study of blood T cell repertoires in COVID-19. Per the authors' pipeline: By means of reference gene primer amplification, nucleated cell counts were estimated. The assay was immunoSEQ multiplex PCR, and TCRdb's table has in-frame clones only and misses some. V, J and clone size derive from that table, while D and trimming were established from the DNA sequence. The table includes around 290,000 clones, around nine tenths detected once.

The source material was PBMCs or T cells enriched from blood (not recorded which). The clonotype was recovered from a young woman who had recovered from COVID-19. The rearrangement links TRBV5-8 to TRBJ2-5, with TRBD2 identical over 15 bases. The CDR3 bases are TGTGCCAGCAGCCAAGGGACTAGCGGGGGGAACCAAGAGACCCAGTACTTC. Translated, it gives CASSQGTSGGNQETQYF.